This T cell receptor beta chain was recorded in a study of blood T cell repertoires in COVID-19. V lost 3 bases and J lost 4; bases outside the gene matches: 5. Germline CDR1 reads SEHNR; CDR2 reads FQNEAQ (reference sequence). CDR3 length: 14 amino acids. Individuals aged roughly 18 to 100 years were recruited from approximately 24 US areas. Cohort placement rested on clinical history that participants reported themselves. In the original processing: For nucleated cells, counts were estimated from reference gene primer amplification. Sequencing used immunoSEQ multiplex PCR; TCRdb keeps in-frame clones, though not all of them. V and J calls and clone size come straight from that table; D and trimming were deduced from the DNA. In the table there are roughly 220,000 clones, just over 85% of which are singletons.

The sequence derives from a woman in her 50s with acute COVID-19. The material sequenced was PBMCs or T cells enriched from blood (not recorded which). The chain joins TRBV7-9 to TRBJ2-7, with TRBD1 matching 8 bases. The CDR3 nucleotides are TGTGCCAGCAGCTTCAGGACAGGGCATTACGAGCAGTACTTC. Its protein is CASSFRTGHYEQYF.